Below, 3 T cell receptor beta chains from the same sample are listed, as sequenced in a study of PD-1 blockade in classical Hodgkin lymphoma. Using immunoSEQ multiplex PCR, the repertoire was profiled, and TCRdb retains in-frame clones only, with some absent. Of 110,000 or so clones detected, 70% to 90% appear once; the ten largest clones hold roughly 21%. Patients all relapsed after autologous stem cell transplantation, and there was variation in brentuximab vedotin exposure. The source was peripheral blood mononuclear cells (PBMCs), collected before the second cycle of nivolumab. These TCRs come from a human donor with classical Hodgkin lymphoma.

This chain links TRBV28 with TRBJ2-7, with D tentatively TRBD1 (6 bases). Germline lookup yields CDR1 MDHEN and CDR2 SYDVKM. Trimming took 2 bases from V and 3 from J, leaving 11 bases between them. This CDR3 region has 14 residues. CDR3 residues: CASSLAGRGYEQYF. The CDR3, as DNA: TGTGCCAGCAGTTTAGCAGGCAGGGGCTACGAGCAGTACTTC.

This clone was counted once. The CDR3 protein is CASSLEGGQGVYEQYF. DNA for the CDR3: TGTGCCAGCAGCCTAGAGGGGGGACAGGGGGTCTACGAGCAGTACTTC. This chain uses TRBV9 with TRBJ2-7; 11 bases line up with TRBD1. The germline CDR1 and CDR2 sequences are SGDLS and YYNGEE. The CDR3 covers 16 residues. V was clipped by 4 bases and J by 3 bases; unmatched bases: 9.

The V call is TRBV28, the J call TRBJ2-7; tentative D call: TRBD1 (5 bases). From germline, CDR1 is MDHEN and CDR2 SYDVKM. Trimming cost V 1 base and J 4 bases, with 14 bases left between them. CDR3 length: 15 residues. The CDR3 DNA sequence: TGTGCCAGCAGTTTATACCCCCCAGGGAAGTACGAGCAGTACTTC. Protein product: CASSLYPPGKYEQYF.